The 28 T cell receptor beta chains presented below share a single source sample, sequenced in a study of T cell responses to AZD1222 COVID-19 vaccine. This table comes from immunoSEQ multiplex PCR, and its TCRdb copy is limited to in-frame clones, with some not included. The data show 100,000 to 150,000 clones, 80% to 90% seen once. This sample comprised peripheral blood, obtained on day 0 of AZD1222 vaccination. The receptor source for this set is an adult in good health.

The chain uses TRBV7-9 and TRBJ2-1; 10 bases align to TRBD2. The V gene end was trimmed by 2 bases and the J gene end by 5 bases; junction bases not matched to a gene: 3. Germline loops: CDR1 SEHNR, CDR2 FQNEAQ (reference sequence). CDR3 length equals 15 residues. CDR3 protein: CASSLPLAGNNEQFF. In nucleotides, the CDR3 is TGTGCCAGCAGCTTACCACTAGCGGGAAACAATGAGCAGTTCTTC.

The chain employs TRBV5-3 and TRBJ2-5; D is undetermined. Being an ORF, TRBV5-3 has a function that is uncertain. Deletions cut 4 bases from V and 7 bases from J, with 14 bases between. The CDR3 consists of 13 residues. The CDR3 loop reads CARSHGRRWTQYF. In DNA form, the CDR3 reads TGTGCCAGAAGCCATGGGCGGCGCTGGACCCAGTACTTC.

V usage is TRBV24-1 and J usage is TRBJ2-6; TRBD2 might be the D (5 bases). V was shortened by 4 bases and J by 2 bases, with 11 bases between the two germline ends. The CDR3 loop spans 16 amino acids. The V gene's germline CDR1 is KGHDR and CDR2 SFDVKD. Here the CDR3 reads CATSDTRVAGANVLTF. CDR3 nucleotides: TGTGCCACCAGTGACACGAGGGTGGCTGGGGCCAACGTCCTGACTTTC.

This clone was recorded only once. The chain links TRBV29-1 to TRBJ1-5, with 9 bases that match TRBD1. V shed 4 bases and J 2 bases; nucleotides not matched to a gene: 9. This CDR3 has 16 amino acids. Germline V lookup: CDR1 SQVTM, CDR2 ANQGSEA. The CDR3 sequence is CSVGPGQGFGNQPQHF. Here the CDR3 DNA reads TGCAGCGTTGGTCCCGGACAGGGGTTCGGCAATCAGCCCCAGCATTTT.

V is TRBV9 and J is TRBJ2-7; TRBD2 might be the D (6 bases). This CDR3 has 15 amino acids. Germline CDR1 and CDR2: SGDLS and YYNGEE. The V end was cut by 3 bases, the J end by 2 bases, with 15 bases between. The CDR3 loop reads CASSAGDGPTYEQYF. CDR3 bases: TGTGCCAGCAGCGCGGGGGACGGCCCAACCTACGAGCAGTACTTC.

The chain employs TRBV4-2 and TRBJ2-1, with D tentatively TRBD1 or TRBD2 (6 bases each). V was trimmed by 0 bases and J by 0 bases, leaving 12 bases between them. Per the germline V gene, CDR1 is LGHNA and CDR2 is YNFKEQ. This CDR3 is built from 17 residues. The chain's CDR3 is CASSQDLQGGSYNEQFF. CDR3 bases: TGTGCCAGCAGCCAAGATTTACAGGGAGGCTCCTACAATGAGCAGTTCTTC.

The V and J genes are TRBV7-8 and TRBJ1-3; no firm D call. The CDR3 is 14 amino acids. Germline-derived CDR1 and CDR2 are SGHVS and FQNEAQ. V was pared by 5 bases and J by 4 bases, with 12 bases between. CDR3 in DNA: TGTGCCAGCAGCCCCGGTATAGCGGGAAACACCATATATTTT. This encodes CASSPGIAGNTIYF.

This clone was detected a few times. The chain has TRBV10-3 and TRBJ2-7, with D hard to call. The CDR3 is 13 residues long. Trimming left V 6 bases short and J 2 bases short, with 11 bases between. Germline CDR1 reads ENHRY; CDR2 reads SYGVKD. CDR3 in amino acids: CAISYLRAYEQYF. CDR3 nucleotide sequence: TGTGCCATCAGCTACTTAAGGGCCTACGAGCAGTACTTC.

This clone was observed a single time. The chain carries TRBV5-8 and TRBJ1-5; 8 bases fit TRBD1. Unmatched junction bases numbered 8, after V lost 4 bases and J lost 2 bases. There are 16 residues in the CDR3. Germline V gene sequence: CDR1 SGHTS, CDR2 YDEGEE. The CDR3 loop is CASSLDYRGGNQPQHF. The CDR3, as DNA: TGTGCCAGCAGCCTGGACTACAGGGGGGGCAATCAGCCCCAGCATTTT.

The chain is built from TRBV5-8 and TRBJ1-3, with 7 bases identical to TRBD1. V lost 2 bases and J lost 0; bases outside the gene matches: 8. The CDR3 runs to 17 residues. Germline lookup yields CDR1 SGHTS and CDR2 YDEGEE. This CDR3 reads CASSLKTGISSGNTIYF. The CDR3 bases are TGTGCCAGCAGCTTAAAGACAGGGATTAGCTCTGGAAACACCATATATTTT.

The genes are TRBV20-1 and TRBJ1-5; 9 bases are shared with TRBD1. The CDR3 is 14 amino acids. The germline V gene encodes CDR1 DFQATT and CDR2 SNEGSKA (reference sequence). V shed 3 bases, J shed 6 bases, and the junction held 6 bases outside the gene matches. The CDR3 loop reads CSASYRGQGQPQHF. In DNA form, the CDR3 reads TGCAGTGCTAGTTACAGGGGGCAGGGTCAGCCCCAGCATTTT.

The V gene is TRBV7-3, the J gene TRBJ2-2; the match to TRBD1 covers 7 bases. With V trimmed by 10 bases and J by 0 bases, 5 bases remained unmatched. This CDR3 region has 14 residues. Germline V gives CDR1 SGHTA, CDR2 FQGTGA. In nucleotides, the CDR3 is TGTGCCACACAACAGGGGTCGAACACCGGGGAGCTGTTTTTT. As protein: CATQQGSNTGELFF.

J is TRBJ1-1 and V is TRBV4-1; D is possibly TRBD1 (5 bases). This CDR3 region has 16 residues. Trimming stripped 3 bases from V and 3 bases from J, with 17 bases between. Germline V CDR1 and CDR2: MGHRA, YSYEKL. CDR3 in amino acids: CASSQTVGGEDTEAFF. The CDR3 DNA is TGCGCCAGCAGCCAGACCGTAGGAGGGGAGGACACTGAAGCTTTCTTT.

The chain combines TRBV7-8 with TRBJ1-2; a possible D gene is TRBD1 (6 bases). Germline lookup yields CDR1 SGHVS and CDR2 FQNEAQ. V lost 2 bases, J lost 8 bases, and 18 bases lay in between. This CDR3 region has 15 residues. The CDR3 DNA is TGTGCCAGCAGCTTATCGGGCGTGCAAGGGGGAGGCTACACCTTC. It specifies CASSLSGVQGGGYTF.

The chain links TRBV4-2 to TRBJ1-5, with D hard to call. The CDR3 spans 16 residues. From germline, CDR1 is LGHNA and CDR2 YNFKEQ. Between the trimmed V and J ends, which lost 0 bases and 3 bases, there was a span of 12 bases. CDR3 sequence: CASSQDFGRNNQPQHF. CDR3 nucleotides: TGTGCCAGCAGCCAAGATTTCGGCAGGAACAATCAGCCCCAGCATTTT.

This chain joins TRBV9 and TRBJ1-5, with D perhaps TRBD1 (6 bases). Germline V gene lookup returns CDR1 SGDLS and CDR2 YYNGEE. V lost 0 bases and J lost 6, with 10 bases in between. This CDR3 is 14 amino acids long. In nucleotides, the CDR3 is TGTGCCAGCAGCGTAGAAGGGGGAACTCAGCCCCAGCATTTT. Translating it yields CASSVEGGTQPQHF.

The rearrangement links TRBV13 to TRBJ2-7, with D possibly called TRBD1 or TRBD2 (5 bases each). This CDR3 contains 14 residues. The germline V gene encodes CDR1 PRHDT and CDR2 FYEKMQ (reference sequence). Trimming took 2 bases from V and 1 from J, leaving 9 bases between them. Here the CDR3 DNA reads TGTGCCAGCAGCTTACTAGAGGGGTCCTACGAGCAGTACTTC. Translating it yields CASSLLEGSYEQYF. Full variable domain (rest looked up from reference TRBV13 and TRBJ2-7): AAGVIQSPRHLIKEKRETATLKCYPIPRHDTVYWYQQGPGQDPQFLISFYEKMQSDKGSIPDRFSAQQFSDYHSELNMSSLELGDSALYFCASSLLEGSYEQYFGPGTRLTVT.

The chain couples TRBV7-2 to TRBJ1-2; D is unresolved. This CDR3 has 12 amino acids. Germline CDR1 SGHTA, CDR2 FQGNSA. Trimming removed 0 bases at V and 5 bases at J, with 4 bases between. CDR3 sequence (DNA): TGTGCCAGCAGCTTAGCGCGGTATGGCTACACCTTC. This gives the protein CASSLARYGYTF.

This chain uses TRBV7-3 with TRBJ1-2; D might be TRBD1 (5 bases). V lost 5 bases and J lost 6, with 13 bases in between. Germline CDR1 is SGHTA and CDR2 is FQGTGA. The CDR3 runs to 13 residues. The CDR3 DNA follows: TGTGCCAGCAGCGAGGGTAGGGGCGATGGCTACACCTTC. Encoded protein: CASSEGRGDGYTF.

The chain carries TRBV4-3 and TRBJ2-5; D remains ambiguous. This CDR3 comprises 15 residues. Germline CDR1 reads LGHNA; CDR2 reads YSLEER. V lost 2 bases and J lost 4, with 14 bases in between. The DNA of the CDR3 is TGCGCCAGCAGCCAACGTTCAGGTGGACCAGAGACCCAGTACTTC. Protein product: CASSQRSGGPETQYF.

This chain links TRBV5-4 with TRBJ2-3; 7 bases align to TRBD1. Trimming cost V 4 bases and J 0 bases; bases outside gene matches: 5. Germline V gene lookup returns CDR1 SGHNT and CDR2 YYREEE (reference sequence). The CDR3 loop spans 15 amino acids. CDR3 sequence (DNA): TGTGCCAGCAGCCCCCCGGGACAGAGCACAGATACGCAGTATTTT. Protein: CASSPPGQSTDTQYF.

The chain recombines TRBV6-2 or TRBV6-3 with TRBJ1-1; D not resolved. V lost 0 bases, J lost 7 bases, and 9 bases lay in between. In germline, CDR1 is MNHEY, CDR2 SVGEGT. This CDR3 region has 13 residues. The CDR3 DNA reads TGTGCCAGCAGTTACTCCGGCGGGTTTGAAGCTTTCTTT. Amino acid sequence: CASSYSGGFEAFF.

This chain uses TRBV7-9 with TRBJ2-7; the D is unclear. Trimming cost V 5 bases and J 1 base, with 15 bases left between them. Germline loops: CDR1 SEHNR, CDR2 FQNEAQ (reference sequence). This CDR3 is built from 15 residues. Here the CDR3 DNA reads TGTGCCAGCAGCCCGACCGATGGTAGTTCCTACGAGCAGTACTTC. It translates to CASSPTDGSSYEQYF.

The CDR3 sequence is CASSLGGPSYNEQFF. CDR3 sequence (DNA): TGTGCCAGCAGCTTAGGGGGACCCTCCTACAATGAGCAGTTCTTC. The chain has TRBV5-4 and TRBJ2-1, with D possibly being TRBD1 (6 bases). The ends were cut back, 2 bases at V and 0 bases at J, with 9 bases in the middle. The CDR3 length is 15 residues. Per the germline V gene, CDR1 is SGHNT and CDR2 is YYREEE (reference sequence).

This sequence joins TRBV19 and TRBJ1-1; D gene uncertain. The CDR3 totals 11 residues. CDR1 and CDR2 from the germline V gene are LNHDA and SQIVND (reference sequence). V lost 9 bases, J lost 6 bases, and 11 bases lay in between. CDR3 sequence reads: CASQSIAEAFF. The CDR3 region has the DNA TGTGCCAGCCAGTCTATCGCTGAAGCTTTCTTT.

This chain uses TRBV30 with TRBJ1-2; 9 positions agree with TRBD1. Germline V gene data show CDR1 as GTSNPN and CDR2 as SVGIG (reference sequence). The V segment lost 5 bases and the J segment 6 bases; nucleotides outside the gene matches: 7. The CDR3 loop spans 13 amino acids. CDR3 residues: CAWAGQGFDGYTF. DNA for the CDR3: TGTGCCTGGGCAGGACAGGGGTTCGATGGCTACACCTTC.

V and J are TRBV2 and TRBJ2-1, with 15 bases matching TRBD2. This CDR3 has 15 amino acids. CDR1 is SNHLY and CDR2 is FYNNEI in the germline V gene. The V gene end was trimmed by 9 bases and the J gene end by 6 bases; junction bases not matched to a gene: 6. DNA for the CDR3: TGTGCCAGTGGACTAGCGGGAGGGCCGGCCAATGAGCAGTTCTTC. This codes for CASGLAGGPANEQFF.

The V and J genes are TRBV4-2 and TRBJ2-1; 8 bases map to TRBD1. The germline gives CDR1 LGHNA, CDR2 YNFKEQ. J lost 5 bases, V lost 4 bases, and 7 bases had no gene match. This CDR3 contains 15 residues. CDR3 in amino acids: CASSPQGQDDNEQFF. In nucleotides, the CDR3 is TGTGCCAGCAGCCCCCAGGGACAGGACGACAATGAGCAGTTCTTC.